Reported below is one TCR beta chain. Antigen: not known. The CDR3 is 16 amino acids. The V and J ends lost 4 bases and 4 bases, in that order; junction bases with no gene match: 11. The germline gives CDR1 SGHDT, CDR2 YYEEEE. This record comes from a study of shared clonotypes between healthy human individuals. Study details: CD4 naive and CD4 memory each took three plates per donor, while CD8 naive took two and CD8 memory one. Study-wide results and limits: Rarefaction showed sorted-subset sequencing was incomplete despite large depth. The sharing of roughly 5% of naive CD4 clonotypes was seen across a handful of donors.

Method: immunoSEQ multiplex PCR; TCRdb's copy keeps in-frame clones and lacks some. The sample includes about 1 million clones, 60% to 80% seen only once; the top ten take roughly 1.5%. The authors divided CD4+ cells into CD45RA+ naive and CD45RA-negative memory subsets. Sequenced input: memory CD4+ T cells sorted from blood. Subset noted: CD45RA-negative fraction. The source of this sequence is a man younger than 35 in good health. V is TRBV5-6 and J is TRBJ2-3; 8 bases fit TRBD2. The CDR3 DNA reads TGTGCCAGCAGCACCCTCCGGGGGGGGGCCCCAGATACGCAGTATTTT. It translates to CASSTLRGGAPDTQYF.